This T cell receptor (beta chain) was documented in a study of T cell clonality in common variable immunodeficiency. CDR3 size: 13 residues. The germline V gene has CDR1 SGHRS and CDR2 YFSETQ. The V end lost 5 bases, the J end lost 3 bases, and 11 bases lay between the germline ends. The data were produced by immunoSEQ multiplex PCR, yet TCRdb's version contains in-frame clones alone and is incomplete. The sample shows about 28,000 clones, none of them appearing just once. This clone was observed many times. Its specificity is not known. The CDR3 extends 3 residues past the end of the read, so its final part is completed from the germline J gene. Study-wide points: In common variable immunodeficiency, TCR beta chains reportedly carried fewer deletions and N-nucleotide insertions. Shared TCRbeta clones were fewer between CVID subjects than controls.

The source of this sequence is a human donor with common variable immunodeficiency. The chain uses TRBV5-1 and TRBJ1-2; D might be TRBD1 (5 bases). The sample comprised peripheral blood mononuclear cells. CDR3: CASRTGSYYGYTF. The CDR3 DNA, read in part, is TGCGCCAGCAGAACAGGCAGCTACTATGGC.